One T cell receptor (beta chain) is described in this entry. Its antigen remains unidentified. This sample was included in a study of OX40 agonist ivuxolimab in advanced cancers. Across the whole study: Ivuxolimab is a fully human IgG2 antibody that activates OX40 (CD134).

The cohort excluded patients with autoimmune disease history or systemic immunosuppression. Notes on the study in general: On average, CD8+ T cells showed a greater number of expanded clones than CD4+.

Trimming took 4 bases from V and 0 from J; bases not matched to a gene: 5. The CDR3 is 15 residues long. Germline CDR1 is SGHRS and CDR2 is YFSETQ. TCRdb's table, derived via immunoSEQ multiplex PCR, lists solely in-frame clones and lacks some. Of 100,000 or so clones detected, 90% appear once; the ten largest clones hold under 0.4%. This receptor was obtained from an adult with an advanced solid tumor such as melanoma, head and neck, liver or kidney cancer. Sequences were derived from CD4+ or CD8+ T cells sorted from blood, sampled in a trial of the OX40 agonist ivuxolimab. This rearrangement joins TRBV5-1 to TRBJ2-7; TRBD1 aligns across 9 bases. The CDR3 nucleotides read TGCGCCAGCAGCAACCGGGACAGGGCCTCCTACGAGCAGTACTTC. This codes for CASSNRDRASYEQYF.